This entry lists 2 T cell receptor beta chains sequenced from one sample in a study of sequential checkpoint blockade in melanoma (dated by TCRdb to the late 2010s). The sample's treatment or condition label, in plain terms: randomized to nivolumab then ipilimumab (arm A) or the reverse (arm B). To prepare the library, the immunoSEQ multiplex PCR assay was applied. TCRdb provides this immuneACCESS table in a form limited to in-frame rearrangements. Some clones are lacking; in checked studies, under half of them reflect an unresolved V gene, and why the rest are absent is not known. The sample data list 34,000 or so clones, and less than 85% of these were observed just once. The ten largest clones represent around 18% of the sample. The specimen comprised CD8+ T cells sorted from blood (inferred from file names), sampled from a patient given nivolumab and ipilimumab in sequence. These receptors originate from a human donor with melanoma.

J is TRBJ2-3 and V is TRBV5-1; 12 bases map to TRBD2. Trimming took 5 bases from V and 2 from J; bases not matched to a gene: 12. The germline CDR1 and CDR2 sequences are SGHRS and YFSETQ. The CDR3 is made up of 18 amino acids. CDR3: CASRKTLAGGPLTDTQYF. CDR3 nucleotide sequence: TGCGCCAGCAGAAAAACCCTAGCGGGGGGGCCGCTCACAGATACGCAGTATTTT. The full variable domain, rest sourced from reference TRBV5-1 and TRBJ2-3, is KAGVTQTPRYLIKTRGQQVTLSCSPISGHRSVSWYQQTPGQGLQFLFEYFSETQRNKGNFPGRFSGRQFSNSRSEMNVSTLELGDSALYLCASRKTLAGGPLTDTQYFGPGTRLTVL.

The chain employs TRBV4-2 and TRBJ1-3, with 7 bases lining up with TRBD1. V lost 0 bases, J lost 3 bases, and 5 bases stayed unmatched. CDR3 size: 16 residues. Germline lookup yields CDR1 LGHNA and CDR2 YNFKEQ. The CDR3 coding sequence is TGTGCCAGCAGCCAAGATCAGAGGGGGCTTGGAAACACCATATATTTT. Translated: CASSQDQRGLGNTIYF.